The rows below give T cell receptor beta chains drawn from one sample of a study of shared clonotypes between healthy human individuals. Generated by immunoSEQ multiplex PCR, the TCRdb table keeps only in-frame clones and is missing some. The data hold around 1.5 million clones, with approximately 98% observed a single time. The specimen was naive CD4+ T cells sorted from blood. Source of these receptors: a young man in good health. The CDR3 runs from the conserved cysteine through the conserved F or W. Each record gives: clone size, D gene, CDR3 length, J gene, V gene, CDR3 DNA, CDR3 protein. A D gene is named only where the DNA matches it firmly. Size is stated for part of the rows, as once, few or many counts, or as a class when the clone is expanded.

. | . | 12 | TRBJ1-1 | TRBV2 | TGTGCCAGCAGTGAAGGGAACACTGAAGCTTTCTTT | CASSEGNTEAFF
. | TRBD2 | 17 | TRBJ2-7 | TRBV11-2 | TGTGCCAGCAGCTTACCTCCTCTACTAGCGGAAGCGTACGAGCAGTACTTC | CASSLPPLLAEAYEQYF
. | . | 13 | TRBJ1-1 | TRBV2 | TGTGCCAGCAGTGGACAGGTAAACACTGAAGCTTTCTTT | CASSGQVNTEAFF
. | . | 13 | TRBJ1-2 | TRBV6-5 | TGTGCCAGCAGGCCCGGACAGAACTATGGCTACACCTTC | CASRPGQNYGYTF
. | . | 14 | TRBJ1-2 | TRBV11-2 | TGTGCCAGCAGCTTGGCCAGGGGTAACTATGGCTACACCTTC | CASSLARGNYGYTF
. | TRBD2 | 18 | TRBJ2-3 | TRBV9 | TGTGCCAGCAGCGTAACCGGGACTAGCGGGAGGCCCACAGATACGCAGTATTTT | CASSVTGTSGRPTDTQYF
. | TRBD2 | 14 | TRBJ2-5 | TRBV5-4 | TGTGCCAGCAGCTCGGGACTAGTAGGCGAGACCCAGTACTTC | CASSSGLVGETQYF
. | TRBD2 | 13 | TRBJ2-7 | TRBV10-3 | TGTGCCATCGGGGGGGAGTCTACATACGAGCAGTACTTC | CAIGGESTYEQYF
. | TRBD2 | 15 | TRBJ2-3 | TRBV7-9 | TGTGCCAGCAGCTTCGACGGGAGGGACACAGATACGCAGTATTTT | CASSFDGRDTDTQYF
. | TRBD2 | 16 | TRBJ2-1 | TRBV7-8 | TGTGCCAGCAGCTTAGTATCTAGCGGGAGGTACAATGAGCAGTTCTTC | CASSLVSSGRYNEQFF
. | TRBD2 | 16 | TRBJ2-7 | TRBV11-2 | TGTGCCAGCAGCGGCCGACTAGCGGGAGGGTTCTACGAGCAGTACTTC | CASSGRLAGGFYEQYF
. | . | 16 | TRBJ1-5 | TRBV19 | TGTGCCAGTAGTCCAACCCCGGACAGAGGGAATCAGCCCCAGCATTTT | CASSPTPDRGNQPQHF
. | TRBD2 | 18 | TRBJ2-1 | TRBV11-2 | TGTGCCAGCAGCGCTCGCGGACTAGCGGGAAGAGGTAACAATGAGCAGTTCTTC | CASSARGLAGRGNNEQFF
. | . | 13 | TRBJ1-5 | TRBV2 | TGTGCCAGCAGTGAGGGGCTCAATCAGCCCCAGCATTTT | CASSEGLNQPQHF
. | . | 14 | TRBJ2-3 | TRBV29-1 | TGCAGCGTTGAAGATCCTACGGGTTTGGATACGCAGTATTTT | CSVEDPTGLDTQYF
. | . | 13 | TRBJ2-1 | TRBV4-3 | TGCGCCAGCAGCCGCGACGCCTACAATGAGCAGTTCTTC | CASSRDAYNEQFF
. | TRBD1 | 16 | TRBJ2-7 | TRBV4-2 | TGTGCCAGCAGCCAAAATACAGGGGGCATAACCTACGAGCAGTACTTC | CASSQNTGGITYEQYF
. | TRBD1 | 14 | TRBJ2-7 | TRBV5-4 | TGTGCCAGCAGCGCTTCAGGGGGTAGCTACGAGCAGTACTTC | CASSASGGSYEQYF
. | . | 11 | TRBJ2-5 | TRBV20-1 | TGCAGTGCTGCTGGGTTGGAGACCCAGTACTTC | CSAAGLETQYF
. | TRBD2 | 15 | TRBJ2-2 | TRBV27 | TGTGCCAGCAGTTTAACAGCGGGAGGGCCCGGGGAGCTGTTTTTT | CASSLTAGGPGELFF
. | TRBD2 | 16 | TRBJ2-1 | TRBV5-1 | TGCGCCAGCAGCTTGGTTATGGGAGGGCCCAGAAATGAGCAGTTCTTC | CASSLVMGGPRNEQFF
. | . | 13 | TRBJ2-2 | TRBV18 | TGTGCCAGCTCAGCGGACATCACCGGGGAGCTGTTTTTT | CASSADITGELFF
. | . | 15 | TRBJ2-2 | TRBV28 | TGTGCCAGCAGCTTGGTTGCCCCGAACACCGGGGAGCTGTTTTTT | CASSLVAPNTGELFF
. | . | 15 | TRBJ1-2 | TRBV19 | TGTGCCAGTAGCGACGACTTGACCCTTAACTATGGCTACACCTTC | CASSDDLTLNYGYTF
. | . | 12 | TRBJ2-7 | TRBV18 | TGTGCCAGCGCCGGGGGTGGCCACGAGCAGTACTTC | CASAGGGHEQYF
. | . | 12 | TRBJ2-3 | TRBV11-2 | TGTGCCAGCAGCGACAGGCTAAGTGCGCAGTATTTT | CASSDRLSAQYF
. | . | 13 | TRBJ2-7 | TRBV21-1 | TGTGCCAGCAGCGCCGGAGGACCTTACGAGCAGTACTTC | CASSAGGPYEQYF
. | TRBD2 | 14 | TRBJ2-1 | TRBV5-1 | TGCGCCAGCAGCTTGGGGGGACTAGCGGATGAGCAGTTCTTC | CASSLGGLADEQFF
. | . | 15 | TRBJ2-1 | TRBV9 | TGTGCCAGCAGCGCCTCCCCTGGGGCGGACAATGAGCAGTTCTTC | CASSASPGADNEQFF
. | TRBD2 | 15 | TRBJ2-7 | TRBV5-1 | TGCGCCAGCAGCTTGGTTGGGGGGGTCCCCTACGAGCAGTACTTC | CASSLVGGVPYEQYF
. | TRBD2 | 14 | TRBJ2-7 | TRBV10-3 | TGTGCCATCAGTGAGTCCCGACTAGCGGGTGAGCAGTACTTC | CAISESRLAGEQYF
. | TRBD2 | 14 | TRBJ2-5 | TRBV5-5 | TGTGCCAGCAGCCAAGCGGGACCCCGGGAGACCCAGTACTTC | CASSQAGPRETQYF
. | . | 13 | TRBJ2-7 | TRBV30 | TGTGCCTGGAGTGTACTCGGGGGTGGGGAGCAGTACTTC | CAWSVLGGGEQYF
. | . | 14 | TRBJ1-4 | TRBV5-6 | TGTGCCAGCAGCCCCTGGGCCCAGAATGAAAAACTGTTTTTT | CASSPWAQNEKLFF
. | TRBD2 | 16 | TRBJ2-3 | TRBV7-8 | TGTGCCAGCAGCTTAGGGCTAGCGGGGCCCACAGATACGCAGTATTTT | CASSLGLAGPTDTQYF
once | . | 14 | TRBJ2-5 | TRBV5-1 | TGCGCCAGCAGCAACGCAGGAGTACAAGAGACCCAGTACTTC | CASSNAGVQETQYF
. | TRBD1 | 20 | TRBJ2-5 | TRBV7-3 | TGTGCCAGCAGCTTAGGGCGCGGGACAGGGGCCCGGGAGGGAAAAGAGACCCAGTACTTC | CASSLGRGTGAREGKETQYF
. | TRBD2 | 15 | TRBJ2-7 | TRBV10-1 | TGCGCCAGCAGTGAAGCGAATAGCGGGAGAGACGAGCAGTACTTC | CASSEANSGRDEQYF
once | TRBD2 | 15 | TRBJ2-1 | TRBV2 | TGTGCCAGCAGTGTGTTGCGGGAGGACCCCAATGAGCAGTTCTTC | CASSVLREDPNEQFF
. | TRBD2 | 17 | TRBJ2-7 | TRBV13 | TGTGCCAGCAGCCCGGGGGGACTAGCGGGAGGGTTTGGAGAGCAGTACTTC | CASSPGGLAGGFGEQYF
. | TRBD1 | 15 | TRBJ2-7 | TRBV30 | TGTGCCTGGGGGGCCCACGGGACAGGGGTTAACGAGCAGTACTTC | CAWGAHGTGVNEQYF
once | . | 14 | TRBJ2-7 | TRBV2 | TGTGCCAGCAGCGCATGGGGGTCTATCTCCGAGCAGTACTTC | CASSAWGSISEQYF
. | TRBD1 | 15 | TRBJ1-1 | TRBV19 | TGTGCCAGTAGTATCAACAGGGGACTGGGCACTGAAGCTTTCTTT | CASSINRGLGTEAFF
. | . | 12 | TRBJ2-7 | TRBV25-1 | TGTGCCAGCCGTAGGACTACCTACGAGCAGTACTTC | CASRRTTYEQYF
. | . | 16 | TRBJ2-7 | TRBV14 | TGTGCCAGCAGCCCCCTTTTCGGGGGTGCAGCCTACGAGCAGTACTTC | CASSPLFGGAAYEQYF
. | . | 13 | TRBJ2-1 | TRBV12-5 | TGTGCTAGTGGTTTTATGGATAGGGATGAGCAGTTCTTC | CASGFMDRDEQFF
. | . | 14 | TRBJ2-7 | TRBV5-6 | TGTGCCTCTCGGGGCCCCATCGGGAATCGCGAGCAGTACTTC | CASRGPIGNREQYF
once | . | 13 | TRBJ2-7 | TRBV27 | TGTGCCAGCAGTTTTTTGGGGACCTACGAGCAGTACTTC | CASSFLGTYEQYF
. | TRBD1 | 15 | TRBJ2-7 | TRBV10-2 | TGCGCCAGCAGAGACCCAGGACAGGGGGTATCTGAGCAGTACTTC | CASRDPGQGVSEQYF
. | TRBD1 | 15 | TRBJ1-4 | TRBV5-5 | TGTGCCAGCAGCTTGGATCAGGGGGGGATAGGAAAACTGTTTTTT | CASSLDQGGIGKLFF
. | . | 15 | TRBJ2-1 | TRBV21-1 | TGTGCCAGCATTGGCGCGCTAGCGGGGTGGAATGAGCAGTTCTTC | CASIGALAGWNEQFF
once | . | 16 | TRBJ2-3 | TRBV5-1 | TGCGCCAGCAGCCTCGCTTCGGGGCTCCTTACAGATACGCAGTATTTT | CASSLASGLLTDTQYF
once | . | 12 | TRBJ1-5 | TRBV29-1 | TGCAGCGTTGGAGAGGGCAATCAGCCCCAGCATTTT | CSVGEGNQPQHF
. | . | 15 | TRBJ2-1 | TRBV7-8 | TGTGCCAGCAGCTTAAGCGCAGGGCATAACAATGAGCAGTTCTTC | CASSLSAGHNNEQFF